This TCR beta chain was retrieved from a study of early T cells in non-severe SARS-CoV-2 infection. The germline V gene encodes CDR1 SQVTM and CDR2 ANQGSEA. The CDR3 extends over 15 amino acids. V lost 7 bases, J lost 0 bases, and 8 bases stayed unmatched. This clonotype was seen many times. Unique molecular identifier tags were affixed to discrete cDNA molecules. Via MiXCR, TCRdb re-called the 5' RACE reads, giving one row per CDR3 protein. This sample has around 93,000 distinct CDR3 sequences, with about 12% found just once. The sequence was obtained from an adult who was a healthcare worker with PCR-confirmed SARS-CoV-2 infection or an uninfected control (not recorded which). This specimen was whole blood, taken at baseline. The chain uses TRBV29-1 and TRBJ2-2; 7 bases are shared with TRBD1. The CDR3 nucleotides are TGCAGCGCCGGACAGGTTCTCGCGAACACCGGGGAGCTGTTTTTT. It translates to CSAGQVLANTGELFF.